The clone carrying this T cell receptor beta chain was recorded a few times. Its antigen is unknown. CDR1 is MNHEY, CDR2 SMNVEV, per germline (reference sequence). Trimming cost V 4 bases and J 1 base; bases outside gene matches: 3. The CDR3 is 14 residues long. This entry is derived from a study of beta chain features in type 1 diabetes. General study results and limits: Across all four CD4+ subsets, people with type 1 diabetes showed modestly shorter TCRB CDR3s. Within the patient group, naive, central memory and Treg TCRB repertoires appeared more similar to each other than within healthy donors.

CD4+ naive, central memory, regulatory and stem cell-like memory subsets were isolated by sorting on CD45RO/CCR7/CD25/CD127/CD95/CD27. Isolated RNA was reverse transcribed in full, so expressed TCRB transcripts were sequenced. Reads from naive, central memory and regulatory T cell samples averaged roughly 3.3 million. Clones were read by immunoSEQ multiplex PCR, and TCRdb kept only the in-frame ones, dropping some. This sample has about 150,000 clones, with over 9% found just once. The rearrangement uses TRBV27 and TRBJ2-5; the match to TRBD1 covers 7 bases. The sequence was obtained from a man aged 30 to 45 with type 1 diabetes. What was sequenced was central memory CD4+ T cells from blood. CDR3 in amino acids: CASSWDRTQETQYF. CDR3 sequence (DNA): TGTGCCAGCAGTTGGGACAGAACCCAAGAGACCCAGTACTTC.